The rows below give T cell receptor beta chains drawn from one sample of a study of Ad26.COV2.S vaccination and SARS-CoV-2 variants. Clones were sequenced by immunoSEQ multiplex PCR, and TCRdb holds only the in-frame ones, with some missing. The table has about 500,000 clones, about 89% seen once. Sequencing used peripheral blood, obtained in a trial of Ad26.COV2.S vaccine versus placebo. These receptors originate from a person between 18 and 60 years old who received the Ad26.COV2.S COVID-19 vaccine or a placebo. Each CDR3 is given with its conserved first and last residue. D genes are given only for firm matches. Rows give clone size only sometimes, using once, few, many, or a class for an expanded clone.

CDR3 length	V gene	clone size	J gene	D gene	CDR3 DNA	CDR3 protein
16	TRBV7-8	.	TRBJ2-5	TRBD2	TGTGCCAGCAGCTTAGGTCTGCGGGAGGCTGGGGAGACCCAGTACTTC	CASSLGLREAGETQYF
11	TRBV6-6	.	TRBJ2-7	.	TGTGCCAGCAGTGCCGACTACGAGCAGTACTTC	CASSADYEQYF
14	TRBV6-4	.	TRBJ1-1	.	TGTGCCAGCATGATTCAGGTTGGAGGCACTGAAGCTTTCTTT	CASMIQVGGTEAFF
17	TRBV5-1	.	TRBJ2-7	TRBD2	TGCGCCAGCAGCCTTCCCGGGACTAGCGGGAGGGCCTACGAGCAGTACTTC	CASSLPGTSGRAYEQYF
15	TRBV5-1	.	TRBJ1-2	TRBD1	TGCGCCAGCAGCTCCACAGGGGCGAAACCCTATGGCTACACCTTC	CASSSTGAKPYGYTF
15	TRBV18	.	TRBJ1-1	TRBD1	TGTGCCAGCTCACCACCAGGGGGCTCGAACACTGAAGCTTTCTTT	CASSPPGGSNTEAFF
14	TRBV7-9	.	TRBJ2-3	.	TGTGCCAGCAGCCCACAGGGAGGGACAAATACGCAGTATTTT	CASSPQGGTNTQYF
12	TRBV29-1	.	TRBJ2-7	.	TGCAGCGTTGAAATTAGCCCGGGGGAGCAGTACTTC	CSVEISPGEQYF
17	TRBV27	.	TRBJ1-1	TRBD1	TGTGCCAGCACCTCCGGGACAGGGGGCGCGAGGAACACTGAAGCTTTCTTT	CASTSGTGGARNTEAFF
13	TRBV30	.	TRBJ2-4	.	TGTGCCTGGAGTGTAGTATCGGAGGGGATACGGTACTTC	CAWSVVSEGIRYF
14	TRBV6-5	.	TRBJ1-5	.	TGTGCCAGCGGGTGGACAGCCCCCAATCAGCCCCAGCATTTT	CASGWTAPNQPQHF
13	TRBV7-5	once	TRBJ2-7	.	TGTGCCAGAAGCTTAGCCCCCGGGGGCGAGCAGTACTTC	CARSLAPGGEQYF
13	TRBV30	.	TRBJ1-5	.	TGTGCCTGGAGTGTTCGGACGGCTCAGCCCCAGCATTTT	CAWSVRTAQPQHF
15	TRBV28	.	TRBJ2-7	TRBD1	TGTGCCAGCAGCCCCGGCGACAGGGGGGACTACGAGCAGTACTTC	CASSPGDRGDYEQYF
15	TRBV5-4	.	TRBJ2-1	TRBD2	TGTGCCAGCAGCTTGGCGGGGACTACCGTCAATGAGCAGTTCTTC	CASSLAGTTVNEQFF
14	TRBV30	.	TRBJ1-3	TRBD1	TGTGCCTGGAGAGCCGGGACAGGGGTGCACACCATATATTTT	CAWRAGTGVHTIYF
17	TRBV10-3	.	TRBJ2-5	TRBD2	TGTGCCATCAGTGAGTCGTCGGGACTAGCGGGGCAAGAGACCCAGTACTTC	CAISESSGLAGQETQYF
18	TRBV19	.	TRBJ2-6	.	TGTGCCAGTAGACCAGGTCCCAGAGTGGCCTCTGGGGCCAACGTCCTGACTTTC	CASRPGPRVASGANVLTF
13	TRBV27	.	TRBJ2-1	.	TGTGCCAGCAGTTTATTAGTCCCCAATGAGCAGTTCTTC	CASSLLVPNEQFF
15	TRBV3-1/TRBV3-2	.	TRBJ1-1	.	TGTGCCAGCAGCATCTTGGGACGGACGAACACTGAAGCTTTCTTT	CASSILGRTNTEAFF
14	TRBV7-9	.	TRBJ1-5	TRBD1	TGTGCCAGCAGCTCGGGGACAGGGGTACAGCCCCAGCATTTT	CASSSGTGVQPQHF
13	TRBV7-9	.	TRBJ2-1	.	TGTGCCAGCAGCTTACAGCCCCACAATGAGCAGTTCTTC	CASSLQPHNEQFF
15	TRBV5-8	once	TRBJ1-1	.	TGTGCCAGCAGCTTGGCGTGGGCAGAGAACACTGAAGCTTTCTTT	CASSLAWAENTEAFF
13	TRBV12-3/TRBV12-4	.	TRBJ2-4	.	TGTGCCACCCGGGACCTAGCCAAAAACATTCAGTACTTC	CATRDLAKNIQYF
14	TRBV5-4	.	TRBJ2-7	TRBD1	TGTGCCAGCAGCTTTGGGACAGGCAGCAGGGAGCAGTACTTC	CASSFGTGSREQYF
13	TRBV18	.	TRBJ1-1	.	TGTGCCAGCTCCCCAGCCGGGGGGACTGAAGCTTTCTTT	CASSPAGGTEAFF
13	TRBV15	.	TRBJ1-1	.	TGTGCCACCAGCGAGCTACTGAACACTGAAGCTTTCTTT	CATSELLNTEAFF
16	TRBV6-2/TRBV6-3	.	TRBJ2-7	.	TGTGCCAGCAGTTACTCGGCAGGGTGGAGTGCCTACGAGCAGTACTTC	CASSYSAGWSAYEQYF
16	TRBV11-2	.	TRBJ2-7	TRBD1	TGTGCCAGCGACCCAGGGCCACAGGGGTTAAGGGGCGAGCAGTACTTC	CASDPGPQGLRGEQYF
15	TRBV15	.	TRBJ2-7	TRBD1	TGTGCCACCAGCAGAACCGGGACAGGGTTCTACGAGCAGTACTTC	CATSRTGTGFYEQYF
15	TRBV6-7	few	TRBJ1-5	.	TGTGCCAGCAGTTACTCGAATCGGAGCAATCAGCCCCAGCATTTT	CASSYSNRSNQPQHF
15	TRBV30	.	TRBJ2-3	.	TGTGCCTGGGGTGGAGGGGGATTAAGCACAGATACGCAGTATTTT	CAWGGGGLSTDTQYF
14	TRBV7-9	.	TRBJ2-5	TRBD1	TGTGCCAGCAGCTCGACAGGGGCTGGGGAGACCCAGTACTTC	CASSSTGAGETQYF
14	TRBV20-1	few	TRBJ2-3	.	TGCAGTGCTAGTCTGGGGTATAGCACAGATACGCAGTATTTT	CSASLGYSTDTQYF
14	TRBV10-3	.	TRBJ2-3	TRBD2	TGTGCCATCAGTCCGGGACTAGCGATGGATACGCAGTATTTT	CAISPGLAMDTQYF
16	TRBV28	.	TRBJ2-1	TRBD2	TGTGCCAGCAGTTTATCTTTCGCGGGAGGGGAGAATGAGCAGTTCTTC	CASSLSFAGGENEQFF
15	TRBV27	.	TRBJ2-3	TRBD1	TGTGCCAGCACGGCCTACAGGGGGCAAGGAGATACGCAGTATTTT	CASTAYRGQGDTQYF
13	TRBV7-8	.	TRBJ2-1	.	TGTGCCAGCAGCTTAGCGTTCGGACTCTCCCTGTTCTTC	CASSLAFGLSLFF
15	TRBV28	.	TRBJ1-6	TRBD1	TGTGCCAGCAGTTTGTGGACAGGGATGAATTCACCCCTCCACTTT	CASSLWTGMNSPLHF
15	TRBV7-3	.	TRBJ2-1	TRBD2	TGTGCCAGCAGCCCTGACGGGACTAGCGGGTGGAAGCAGTTCTTC	CASSPDGTSGWKQFF
16	TRBV4-2	.	TRBJ1-5	.	TGTGCCAGCAGCCAAGATCCCGCGGGAATGTACCAGCCCCAGCATTTT	CASSQDPAGMYQPQHF
15	TRBV28	once	TRBJ2-1	TRBD2	TGTGCCAGCACCGTGGGGACTAGCGGGAGCTATGAGCAGTTCTTC	CASTVGTSGSYEQFF
17	TRBV18	.	TRBJ2-3	TRBD2	TGTGCCAGCTCACCAGCGGGGGGGCTTTATAGCACAGATACGCAGTATTTT	CASSPAGGLYSTDTQYF
15	TRBV5-1	.	TRBJ1-2	TRBD1	TGCGCCAGCAGCGCGTACGGGACAGGGGAGGAAGGCTACACCTTC	CASSAYGTGEEGYTF
15	TRBV15	.	TRBJ2-3	TRBD2	TGTGCCACCAGCAGTCCTAGCGGGAGGTCGGATACGCAGTATTTT	CATSSPSGRSDTQYF
14	TRBV27	.	TRBJ2-1	.	TGTGCCAGCAGCCCCGAAGTCGGCTACAATGAGCAGTTCTTC	CASSPEVGYNEQFF
17	TRBV25-1	.	TRBJ1-4	.	TGTGCCAGCAGTGAACCCAGAGGGTTTTCAGCTAATGAAAAACTGTTTTTT	CASSEPRGFSANEKLFF
12	TRBV30	.	TRBJ2-3	.	TGTGCCTGGAGTGTACGTACAGATACGCAGTATTTT	CAWSVRTDTQYF
15	TRBV7-2	.	TRBJ1-6	.	TGTGCCAGCAGCCCCCGACAGGCAGATAATTCACCCCTCCACTTT	CASSPRQADNSPLHF